Listed below are T cell receptor beta chains from one sample, sequenced in a study of cytotoxic CD8 clonotypes in ibrutinib-treated CLL. Clones were read by immunoSEQ multiplex PCR, and TCRdb kept only the in-frame ones, dropping some. In the table there are 200,000 to 250,000 clones, under 75% of which are singletons. This material consisted of PBMCs, taken after 24 months of ibrutinib treatment. These receptors were obtained from a human donor with chronic lymphocytic leukemia. Both conserved end residues are trimmed from each CDR3.

TRBV13 ASSIRTGLSYEQY
TRBV6-6 ASSNSAEQY
TRBV9 ASSVVPAYNEKLF
TRBV13 ASSPAPPAEQF
TRBV27 ASGQVYNYEQY
TRBV7-9 ASRSYGEKLF
TRBV18 ASSKPQGAYT
TRBV4-1 ASSQDPPGEQY
TRBV7-2 ASSLETSGRHYEQY
TRBV29-1 SVLTVSGYT
TRBV27 ASSLSPIGNYGYT
TRBV7-9 ASSYPPGPGDTEAF
TRBV27 ASLPVPRPWGLAGGSYEQY
TRBV7-9 ASGHEQY
TRBV2 ASTGGPGLSYEQY
TRBV10-1 ASSESRVYRGAIDTQY
TRBV28 ASRETGTHEQY
TRBV11-1 ASSTSGSNQGIYEQY
TRBV7-9 ASSFLNEQF
TRBV29-1 SVVRPMNTEAF
TRBV10-2 ASSWDTQETQY
TRBV6-6 ATEGGDYGYT
TRBV29-1 SDLTSARNEQF
TRBV30 AWNRGGDETQY
TRBV19 ASGTGGAEQY
TRBV5-8 ASSWDSPNTGELF
TRBV4-3 ASSQDLTEGTEAF
TRBV5-1 ASSLANGGNTEAF
TRBV6-1 ASSRTGENEKLF
TRBV4-1 ASSPADRGKETQY
TRBV29-1 SGGLSDGEQF
TRBV6-5 ASREGVGAYGYT
TRBV4-3 ASSQWTGYEQY
TRBV25-1 ASSETGILF
TRBV5-6 ASSLWETSNQPQH
TRBV4-3 ASSPEVNTNTGELF
TRBV18 ASSPPVDPYYGYT
TRBV28 ASSFARRMNTEAF
TRBV7-2 ASSLVGEGGQPQH
TRBV28 ASSRTGTDTQY
TRBV7-2 ASSLAGGDEAF
TRBV6-6 ASSYSPTYEQY
TRBV14 ASSPGTGGEQY
TRBV19 ASSNKGYGYT
TRBV18 ASSPLEGNTEAF
TRBV9 ASSVALGGYT
TRBV5-6 ASSLGGEQY
TRBV28 ASRGAGWQGGYEQY
TRBV6-6 ASSPAGDTQY
TRBV6-5 ASSSRDASGNTIY
TRBV15 ATSGLRDYQGEETQY
TRBV10-2 ASGTSVETQY
TRBV30 AWSKEGAFTDTQY